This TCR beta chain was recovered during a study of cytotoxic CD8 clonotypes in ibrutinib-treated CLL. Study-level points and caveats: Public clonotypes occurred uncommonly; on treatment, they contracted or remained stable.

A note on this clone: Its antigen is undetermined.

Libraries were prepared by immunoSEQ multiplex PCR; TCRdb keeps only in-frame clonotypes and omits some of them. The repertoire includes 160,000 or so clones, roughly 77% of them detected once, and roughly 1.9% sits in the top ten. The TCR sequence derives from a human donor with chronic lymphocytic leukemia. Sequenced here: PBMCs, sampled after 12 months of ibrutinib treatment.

In DNA form, the CDR3 reads TGTGCCTGGACCAGGGGGTCTAGCACAGATACGCAGTATTTT. Translated, it gives CAWTRGSSTDTQYF. The V gene is TRBV30, the J gene TRBJ2-3; 7 bases fit TRBD1. The V gene end was trimmed by 4 bases and the J gene end by 0 bases; junction bases not matched to a gene: 4. CDR3 length equals 14 residues. Per the germline V gene, CDR1 is GTSNPN and CDR2 is SVGIG (reference sequence).